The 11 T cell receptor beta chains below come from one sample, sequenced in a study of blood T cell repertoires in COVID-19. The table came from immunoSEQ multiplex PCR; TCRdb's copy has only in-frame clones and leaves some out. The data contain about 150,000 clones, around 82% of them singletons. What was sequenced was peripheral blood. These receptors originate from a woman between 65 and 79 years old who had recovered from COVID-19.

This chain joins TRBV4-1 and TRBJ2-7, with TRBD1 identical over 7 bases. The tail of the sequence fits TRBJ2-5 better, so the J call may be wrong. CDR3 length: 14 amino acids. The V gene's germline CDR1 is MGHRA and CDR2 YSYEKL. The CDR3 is CASSPGTAEKTQYF. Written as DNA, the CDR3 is TGCGCCAGCAGCCCCGGGACAGCAGAGAAGACCCAGTACTTC.

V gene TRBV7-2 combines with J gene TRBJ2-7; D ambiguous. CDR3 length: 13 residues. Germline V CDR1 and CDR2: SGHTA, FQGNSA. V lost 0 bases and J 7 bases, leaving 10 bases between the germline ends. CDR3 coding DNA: TGTGCCAGCAGCTTAGCGGCGGTTCCAGAGCAGTACTTC. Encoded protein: CASSLAAVPEQYF.

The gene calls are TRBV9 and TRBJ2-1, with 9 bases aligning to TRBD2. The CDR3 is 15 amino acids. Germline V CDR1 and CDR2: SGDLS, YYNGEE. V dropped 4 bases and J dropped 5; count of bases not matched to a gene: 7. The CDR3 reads CASSLAGVIHNEQFF. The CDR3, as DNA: TGTGCCAGCAGCTTAGCGGGAGTAATCCACAATGAGCAGTTCTTC.

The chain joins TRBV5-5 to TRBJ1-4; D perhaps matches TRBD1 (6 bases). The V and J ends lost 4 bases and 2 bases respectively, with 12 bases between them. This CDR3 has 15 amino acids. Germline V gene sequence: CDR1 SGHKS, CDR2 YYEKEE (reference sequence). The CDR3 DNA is TGTGCCAGCAGCCTTAGGACAGCTACTAATGAAAAACTGTTTTTT. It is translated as CASSLRTATNEKLFF. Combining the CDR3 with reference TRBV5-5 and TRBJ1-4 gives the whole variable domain DAGVTQSPTHLIKTRGQQVTLRCSPISGHKSVSWYQQVLGQGPQFIFQYYEKEERGRGNFPDRFSARQFPNYSSELNVNALLLGDSALYLCASSLRTATNEKLFFGSGTQLSVL.

DNA of the CDR3: TGTGCCTGGAGTTCTCTTGGGGGGTCCGTCCCAACCTATGGCTACACCTTC. It encodes CAWSSLGGSVPTYGYTF. The genes are TRBV30 and TRBJ1-2; possibly TRBD1 for D (5 bases). Trimming took off 2 bases at V and 4 bases at J, with 23 bases between the two ends. The CDR3 totals 17 residues. Germline-derived CDR1 and CDR2 are GTSNPN and SVGIG (reference sequence). Based on the CDR3 plus reference TRBV30 and TRBJ1-2, the full variable domain is SQTIHQWPATLVQPVGSPLSLECTVEGTSNPNLYWYRQAAGRGLQLLFYSVGIGQISSEVPQNLSASRPQDRQFILSSKKLLLSDSGFYLCAWSSLGGSVPTYGYTFGSGTRLTVV.

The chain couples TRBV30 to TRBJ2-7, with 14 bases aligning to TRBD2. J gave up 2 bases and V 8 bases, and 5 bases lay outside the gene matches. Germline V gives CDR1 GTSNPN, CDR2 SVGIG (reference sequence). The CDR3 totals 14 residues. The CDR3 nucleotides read TGTGCCGGACGGACTAGCGGGGGGACCTACGAGCAGTACTTC. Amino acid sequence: CAGRTSGGTYEQYF.

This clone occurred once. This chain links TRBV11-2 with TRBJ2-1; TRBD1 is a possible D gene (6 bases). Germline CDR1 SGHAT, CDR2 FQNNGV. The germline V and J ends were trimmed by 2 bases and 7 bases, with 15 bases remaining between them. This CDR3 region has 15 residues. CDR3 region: CASSLIAPRGNEQFF. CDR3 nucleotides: TGTGCCAGCAGCTTAATCGCCCCGAGGGGGAATGAGCAGTTCTTC.

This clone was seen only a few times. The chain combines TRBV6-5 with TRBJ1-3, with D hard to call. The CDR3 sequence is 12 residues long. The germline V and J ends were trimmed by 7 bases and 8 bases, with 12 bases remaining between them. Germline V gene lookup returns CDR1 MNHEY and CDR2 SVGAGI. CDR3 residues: CASTAGYHTIYF. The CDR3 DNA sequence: TGTGCCAGCACGGCGGGGTATCACACCATATATTTT.

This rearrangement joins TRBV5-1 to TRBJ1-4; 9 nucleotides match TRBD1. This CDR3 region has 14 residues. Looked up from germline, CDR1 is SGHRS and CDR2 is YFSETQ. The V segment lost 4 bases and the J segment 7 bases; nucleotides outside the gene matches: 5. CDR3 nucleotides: TGCGCCAGCAGCCTGAAGACAGGGGGTGAAAAACTGTTTTTT. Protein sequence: CASSLKTGGEKLFF.

The CDR3 protein is CASSPDRGGYYGYTF. The CDR3 DNA is TGTGCCAGCAGCCCCGACAGGGGCGGTTACTATGGCTACACCTTC. The rearrangement joins TRBV5-4 to TRBJ1-2; 8 nucleotides align to TRBD1. Trimming removed 4 bases from V and 3 bases from J; junction bases left unmatched: 8. This CDR3 is built from 15 residues. Germline V gene data show CDR1 as SGHNT and CDR2 as YYREEE (reference sequence).

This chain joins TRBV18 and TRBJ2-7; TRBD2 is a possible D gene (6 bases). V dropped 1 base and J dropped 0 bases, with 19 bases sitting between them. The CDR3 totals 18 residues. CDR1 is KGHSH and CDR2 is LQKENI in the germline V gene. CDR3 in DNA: TGTGCCAGCTCACCACTTCCTTCCGGGACTCTCAGCTCCTACGAGCAGTACTTC. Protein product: CASSPLPSGTLSSYEQYF.